This TCR beta chain was recorded in a study of early T cells in non-severe SARS-CoV-2 infection. Whole-study context: Bulk RNA from unsorted whole blood was sequenced; chains were unpaired.

This clonotype has a count of ten or more. Its target is unknown. Study results and limitations: Anti-spike CD8 responses were favored by VDJdb matching, which missed private and CD4 specificities.

Individual cDNA molecules were tagged with unique molecular identifiers, the study reported. TCRdb reprocessed the 5' RACE reads via MiXCR and lists one record per CDR3 protein. Here the sample spans 50,000 to 65,000 distinct CDR3 sequences, approximately 9% being singletons. Specimen: whole blood. This TCR came from an adult who was a healthcare worker with PCR-confirmed SARS-CoV-2 infection or an uninfected control (not recorded which).

In DNA form, the CDR3 reads TGTGCCAGCAGTGCTTCTGGGACCCCCTACGAGCAGTACTTC. Protein product: CASSASGTPYEQYF. The genes are TRBV2 and TRBJ2-7; D could derive from TRBD1 or TRBD2 (5 bases each). Trimming took 4 bases from V and 2 from J, leaving 12 bases between them. Germline assignment: CDR1 SNHLY and CDR2 FYNNEI. The CDR3 length is 14 residues.